Included here is one T cell receptor beta chain sequence, with context. Indicated time point: persistent/refractory GD, antithyroid drugs over 5 years with positive TRAb. PBMCs provided the RNA from which the TCR library was made. Patients of an endocrinology department in Xi'an, China, were included. The record originates from a study of regulatory T cells in long-lasting Graves disease. For TCR beta, libraries came from iRepertoire HTBI primers and Arm-PCR of CDR3 regions. Study processing details: Samples revealed approximately 60 TRBV and fewer than 15 TRBJ segments. Each CDR3 protein is one row after TCRdb ran MiXCR on the multiplex PCR reads. The V and J calls reflect TCRdb's pipeline rather than the authors' work. The profile shows about 460,000 distinct CDR3 sequences, 20% to 25% of them singletons. The sequencing used peripheral blood mononuclear cells (PBMCs), collected when the disease was refractory, from a patient treated with antithyroid drugs. This clonotype was obtained from a female donor with Graves disease.

CDR3 nucleotides: TGTGCCAGTGCTACAGGGATCAGTGGGAACACTGAAGCTTTCTTT. Amino acid sequence: CASATGISGNTEAFF. The chain couples TRBV19 to TRBJ1-1, with a tentative D call TRBD1 (6 bases). The CDR3 is 15 residues long. Germline values: CDR1 LNHDA, CDR2 SQIVND (reference sequence). Trimming stripped 8 bases from V and 1 base from J, with 17 bases between.